This T cell receptor beta chain was identified in a study of T cells in tumors and immune-related adverse events. The CDR3 has 13 residues. V dropped 6 bases and J dropped 7 bases, with 15 bases sitting between them. Per the germline V gene, CDR1 is ENHRY and CDR2 is SYGVKD. This table comes from immunoSEQ multiplex PCR, and its TCRdb copy is limited to in-frame clones, with some not included. Of about 22,000 clones in the sample, 75% to 95% are singletons; the top ten hold roughly 1.3%. The rearrangement links TRBV10-3 to TRBJ1-2; D might be TRBD1 (6 bases). Sequencing used lymph node tissue, obtained from a patient treated with anti-PD-1 therapy. This TCR came from a female donor with metastatic renal cell carcinoma. The CDR3 DNA is TGTGCCATCAGCGGTCCGGGGGGCCCTGGCTACACCTTC. This translates into CAISGPGGPGYTF.